This TCR beta chain stems from a study of shared clonotypes between healthy human individuals. The CDR3 is made up of 16 amino acids. The V end was cut by 4 bases, the J end by 5 bases, with 21 bases between. Germline CDR1 is SGHNT and CDR2 is YYREEE (reference sequence). This table comes from immunoSEQ multiplex PCR, and its TCRdb copy is limited to in-frame clones, with some not included. The data hold millions of clones, with 95% observed a single time. The specimen was naive CD4+ T cells sorted from blood. Subset indicated: CD45RA+ positively selected. J is TRBJ2-5 and V is TRBV5-4, with a weak D call TRBD1 (5 bases). This TCR was sampled from a man younger than 35 in good health. The CDR3 sequence is CASSPIGAGRMETQYF. DNA of the CDR3: TGTGCCAGCAGCCCCATTGGGGCCGGCCGGATGGAGACCCAGTACTTC. Looking up the rest from reference TRBV5-4 and TRBJ2-5 gives the full variable domain: ETGVTQSPTHLIKTRGQQVTLRCSSQSGHNTVSWYQQALGQGPQFIFQYYREEENGRGNFPPRFSGLQFPNYSSELNVNALELDDSALYLCASSPIGAGRMETQYFGPGTRLLVL.